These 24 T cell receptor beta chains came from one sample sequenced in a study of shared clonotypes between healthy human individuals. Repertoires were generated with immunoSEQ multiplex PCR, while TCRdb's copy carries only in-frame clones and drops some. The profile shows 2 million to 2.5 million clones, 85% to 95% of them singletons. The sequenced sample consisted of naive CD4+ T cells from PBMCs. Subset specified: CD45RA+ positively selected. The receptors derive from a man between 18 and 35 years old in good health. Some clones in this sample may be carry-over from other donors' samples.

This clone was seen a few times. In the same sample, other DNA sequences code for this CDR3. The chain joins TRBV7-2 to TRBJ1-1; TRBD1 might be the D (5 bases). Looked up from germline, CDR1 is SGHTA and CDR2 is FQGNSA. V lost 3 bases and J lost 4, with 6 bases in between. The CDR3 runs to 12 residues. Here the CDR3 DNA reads TGTGCCAGCAGCTTGGGGGTCACTGAAGCTTTCTTT. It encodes CASSLGVTEAFF.

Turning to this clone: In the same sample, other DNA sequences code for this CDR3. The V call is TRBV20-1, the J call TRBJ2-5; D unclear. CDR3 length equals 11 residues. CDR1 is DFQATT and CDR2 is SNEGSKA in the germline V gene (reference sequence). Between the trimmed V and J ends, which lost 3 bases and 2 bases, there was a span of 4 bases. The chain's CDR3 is CSARRQETQYF. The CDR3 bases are TGCAGTGCTAGGAGGCAAGAGACCCAGTACTTC.

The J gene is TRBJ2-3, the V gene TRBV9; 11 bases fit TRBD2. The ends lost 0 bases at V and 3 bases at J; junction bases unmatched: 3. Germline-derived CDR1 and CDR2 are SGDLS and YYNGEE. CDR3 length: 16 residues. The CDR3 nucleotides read TGTGCCAGCAGCGTAGATAGCGGGAGGGGAACAGATACGCAGTATTTT. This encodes CASSVDSGRGTDTQYF.

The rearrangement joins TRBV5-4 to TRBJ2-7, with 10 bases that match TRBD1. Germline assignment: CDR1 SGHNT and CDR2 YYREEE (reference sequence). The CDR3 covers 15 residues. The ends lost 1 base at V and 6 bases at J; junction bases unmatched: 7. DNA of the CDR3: TGTGCCAGCAGCTTGTGGGCAGGGACAGGGGTCGAGCAGTACTTC. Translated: CASSLWAGTGVEQYF. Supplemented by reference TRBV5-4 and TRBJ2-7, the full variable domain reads ETGVTQSPTHLIKTRGQQVTLRCSSQSGHNTVSWYQQALGQGPQFIFQYYREEENGRGNFPPRFSGLQFPNYSSELNVNALELDDSALYLCASSLWAGTGVEQYFGPGTRLTVT.

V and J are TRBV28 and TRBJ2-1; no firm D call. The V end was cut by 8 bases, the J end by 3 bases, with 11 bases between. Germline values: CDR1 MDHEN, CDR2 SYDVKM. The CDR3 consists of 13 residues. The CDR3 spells CASCRMSYNEQFF. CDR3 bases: TGTGCCAGCTGTCGTATGAGCTACAATGAGCAGTTCTTC.

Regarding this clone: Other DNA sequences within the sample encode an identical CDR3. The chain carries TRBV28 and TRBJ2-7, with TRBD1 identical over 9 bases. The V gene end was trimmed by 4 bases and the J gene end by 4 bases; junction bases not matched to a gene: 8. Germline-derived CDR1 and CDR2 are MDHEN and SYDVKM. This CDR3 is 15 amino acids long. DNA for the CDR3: TGTGCCAGCAGTTCTACAGGGGGCGGCAGATACGAGCAGTACTTC. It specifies CASSSTGGGRYEQYF. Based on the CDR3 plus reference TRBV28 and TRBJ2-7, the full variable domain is DVKVTQSSRYLVKRTGEKVFLECVQDMDHENMFWYRQDPGLGLRLIYFSYDVKMKEKGDIPEGYSVSREKKERFSLILESASTNQTSMYLCASSSTGGGRYEQYFGPGTRLTVT.

The CDR3 nucleotides are TGTGCCAGCAGCCAAGTCCGGACTAGCGGGGCGTCGGGGACCCAGTACTTC. This gives the protein CASSQVRTSGASGTQYF. This chain links TRBV14 with TRBJ2-5, with 12 bases identical to TRBD2. Germline trimming cut 1 base from V and 7 bases from J; bases unmatched to any gene: 10. Germline CDR1 SGHDN, CDR2 FVKESK. This CDR3 has 17 residues.

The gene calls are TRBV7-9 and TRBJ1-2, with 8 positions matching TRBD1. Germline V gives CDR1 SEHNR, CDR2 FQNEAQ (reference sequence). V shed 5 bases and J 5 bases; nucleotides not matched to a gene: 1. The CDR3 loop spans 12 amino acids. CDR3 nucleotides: TGTGCCAGCAGCCGGACAGGGTATGGCTACACCTTC. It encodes CASSRTGYGYTF.

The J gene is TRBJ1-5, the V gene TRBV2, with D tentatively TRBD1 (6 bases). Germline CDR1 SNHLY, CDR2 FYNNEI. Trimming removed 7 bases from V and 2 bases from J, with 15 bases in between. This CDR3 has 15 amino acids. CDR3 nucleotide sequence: TGTGCCAGCATTCCGGGGGCAGGAGGCAATCAGCCCCAGCATTTT. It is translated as CASIPGAGGNQPQHF.

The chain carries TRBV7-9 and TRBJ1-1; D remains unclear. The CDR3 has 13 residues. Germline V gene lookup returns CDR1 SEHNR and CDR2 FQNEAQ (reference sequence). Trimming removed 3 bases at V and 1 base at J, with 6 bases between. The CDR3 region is CASSFNPNTEAFF. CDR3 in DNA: TGTGCCAGCAGCTTCAACCCGAACACTGAAGCTTTCTTT.

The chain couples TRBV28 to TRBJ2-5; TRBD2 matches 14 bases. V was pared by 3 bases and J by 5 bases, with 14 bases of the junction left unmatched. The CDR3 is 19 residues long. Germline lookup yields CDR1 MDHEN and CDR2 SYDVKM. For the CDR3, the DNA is TGTGCCAGCAGTTTTTTGCTAGGGGGGACTAGCGGGAGAGTGGAGACCCAGTACTTC. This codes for CASSFLLGGTSGRVETQYF.

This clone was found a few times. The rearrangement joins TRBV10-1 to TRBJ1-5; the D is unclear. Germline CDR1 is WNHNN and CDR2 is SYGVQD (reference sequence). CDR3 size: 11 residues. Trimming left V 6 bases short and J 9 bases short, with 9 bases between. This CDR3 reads CASRGIRPQHF. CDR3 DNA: TGCGCCAGCAGGGGCATTAGGCCCCAGCATTTT.

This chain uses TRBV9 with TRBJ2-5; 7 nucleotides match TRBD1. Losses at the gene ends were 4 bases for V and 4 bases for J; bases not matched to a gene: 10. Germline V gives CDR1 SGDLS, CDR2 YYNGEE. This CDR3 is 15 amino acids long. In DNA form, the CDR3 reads TGTGCCAGCAGCACCCGGGACAGCCGGGGAGAGACCCAGTACTTC. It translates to CASSTRDSRGETQYF.

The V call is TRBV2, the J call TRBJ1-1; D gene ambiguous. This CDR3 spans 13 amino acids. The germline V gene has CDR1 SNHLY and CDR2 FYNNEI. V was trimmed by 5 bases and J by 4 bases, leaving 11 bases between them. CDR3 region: CASSPLGSTEAFF. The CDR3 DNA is TGTGCCAGCAGTCCTCTTGGGAGCACTGAAGCTTTCTTT.

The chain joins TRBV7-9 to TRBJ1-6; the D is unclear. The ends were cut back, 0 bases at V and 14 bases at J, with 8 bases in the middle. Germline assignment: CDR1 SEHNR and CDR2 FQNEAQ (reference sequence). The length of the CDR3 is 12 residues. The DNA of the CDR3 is TGTGCCAGCAGCTTAGCGGCTGGGACCCTCCACTTT. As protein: CASSLAAGTLHF.

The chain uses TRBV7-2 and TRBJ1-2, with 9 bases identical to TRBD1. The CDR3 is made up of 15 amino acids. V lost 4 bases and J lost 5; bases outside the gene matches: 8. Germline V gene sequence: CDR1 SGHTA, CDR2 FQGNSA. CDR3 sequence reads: CASSSNRDRVYGYTF. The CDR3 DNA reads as TGTGCCAGCAGCTCGAACCGGGACAGGGTATATGGCTACACCTTC.

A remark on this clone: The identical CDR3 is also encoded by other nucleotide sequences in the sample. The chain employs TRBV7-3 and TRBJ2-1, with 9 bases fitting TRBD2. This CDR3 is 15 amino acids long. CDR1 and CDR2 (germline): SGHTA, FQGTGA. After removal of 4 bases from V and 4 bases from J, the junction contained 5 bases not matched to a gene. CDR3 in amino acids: CASSWGTSGYNEQFF. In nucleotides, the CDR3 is TGTGCCAGCAGCTGGGGAACTAGCGGGTACAATGAGCAGTTCTTC. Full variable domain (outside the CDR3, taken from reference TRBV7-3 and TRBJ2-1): GAGVSQTPSNKVTEKGKYVELRCDPISGHTALYWYRQSLGQGPEFLIYFQGTGAADDSGLPNDRFFAVRPEGSVSTLKIQRTERGDSAVYLCASSWGTSGYNEQFFGPGTRLTVL.

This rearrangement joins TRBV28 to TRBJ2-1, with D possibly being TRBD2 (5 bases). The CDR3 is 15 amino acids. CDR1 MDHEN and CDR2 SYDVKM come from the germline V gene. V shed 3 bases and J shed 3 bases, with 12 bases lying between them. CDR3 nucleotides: TGTGCCAGCAGTTTGGTGGGAGTCGACTACAATGAGCAGTTCTTC. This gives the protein CASSLVGVDYNEQFF.

The CDR3 loop reads CAATSGVGGNIQYF. DNA for the CDR3: TGTGCCGCGACTAGCGGGGTTGGGGGTAACATTCAGTACTTC. The chain links TRBV10-3 to TRBJ2-4; 11 bases match TRBD2. The CDR3 is made up of 14 amino acids. Germline CDR1 reads ENHRY; CDR2 reads SYGVKD. J gave up 7 bases and V 11 bases, and 10 bases lay outside the gene matches.

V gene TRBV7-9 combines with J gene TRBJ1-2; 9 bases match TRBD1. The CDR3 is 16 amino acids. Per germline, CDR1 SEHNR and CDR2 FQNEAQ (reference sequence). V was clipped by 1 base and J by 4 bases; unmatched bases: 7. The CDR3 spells CASSLGGQGMTYGYTF. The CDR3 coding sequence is TGTGCCAGCAGCTTAGGGGGACAGGGTATGACCTATGGCTACACCTTC.

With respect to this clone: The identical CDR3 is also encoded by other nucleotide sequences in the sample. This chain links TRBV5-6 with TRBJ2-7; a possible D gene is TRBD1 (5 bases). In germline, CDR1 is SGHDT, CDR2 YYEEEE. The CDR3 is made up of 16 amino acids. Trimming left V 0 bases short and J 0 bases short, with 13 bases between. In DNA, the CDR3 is TGTGCCAGCAGCTTGGTAGGGGCTACCTCCTCCTACGAGCAGTACTTC. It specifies CASSLVGATSSYEQYF.

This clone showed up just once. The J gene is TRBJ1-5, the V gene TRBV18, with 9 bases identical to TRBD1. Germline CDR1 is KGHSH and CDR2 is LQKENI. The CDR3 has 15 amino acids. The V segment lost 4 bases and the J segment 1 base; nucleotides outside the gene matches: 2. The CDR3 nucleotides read TGTGCCAGCTCACAGGGACAGGGAAGCAATCAGCCCCAGCATTTT. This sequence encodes CASSQGQGSNQPQHF. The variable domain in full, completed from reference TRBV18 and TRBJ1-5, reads NAGVMQNPRHLVRRRGQEARLRCSPMKGHSHVYWYRQLPEEGLKFMVYLQKENIIDESGMPKERFSAEFPKEGPSILRIQQVVRGDSAAYFCASSQGQGSNQPQHFGDGTRLSIL.

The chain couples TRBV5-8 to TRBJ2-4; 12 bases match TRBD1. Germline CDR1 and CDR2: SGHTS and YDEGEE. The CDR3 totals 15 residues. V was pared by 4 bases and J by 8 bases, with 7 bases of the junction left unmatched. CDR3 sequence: CASSVGTGGDDIQYF. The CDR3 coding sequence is TGTGCCAGCAGCGTCGGGACAGGGGGCGATGACATTCAGTACTTC.

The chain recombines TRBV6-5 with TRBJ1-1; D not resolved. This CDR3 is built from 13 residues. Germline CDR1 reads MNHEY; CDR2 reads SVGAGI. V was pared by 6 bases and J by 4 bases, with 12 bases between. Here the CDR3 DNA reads TGTGCCAGCAGAATTCACGGGATCACTGAAGCTTTCTTT. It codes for CASRIHGITEAFF.